The 27 T cell receptor beta chains listed next were all sequenced from one sample in a study of cytomegalovirus exposure and HLA in healthy donors. It was with 60 Vbeta and 13 Jbeta primers that the PCR ran. Libraries were prepared by immunoSEQ multiplex PCR; TCRdb keeps only in-frame clonotypes and omits some of them. Seen here are 100,000 or so clones, roughly 15% observed once, and the top ten hold over 0.65%. Sequencing used PBMCs. These receptors were taken from a female donor in good health and CMV-seronegative.

This clone was detected only a few times. The chain uses TRBV19 and TRBJ1-6; TRBD1 aligns across 7 bases. The CDR3 loop spans 14 amino acids. V lost 6 bases to trimming and J lost 10 bases; unmatched junction nucleotides: 9. Germline V gene sequence: CDR1 LNHDA, CDR2 SQIVND (reference sequence). This CDR3 is CASSYNRGGSPLHF. For the CDR3, the DNA is TGTGCCAGTAGCTATAACAGGGGTGGGTCACCCCTCCACTTT.

This chain connects TRBV4-1 to TRBJ1-4; D is undetermined. Germline CDR1 and CDR2: MGHRA and YSYEKL. The ends were cut back, 0 bases at V and 4 bases at J, with 9 bases in the middle. This CDR3 has 15 residues. CDR3 nucleotides: TGCGCCAGCAGCCAAGATCCCGGGTTTAATGAAAAACTGTTTTTT. Its protein product is CASSQDPGFNEKLFF.

The genes are TRBV30 and TRBJ1-5; D unresolved. CDR3 length: 13 amino acids. Per the germline V gene, CDR1 is GTSNPN and CDR2 is SVGIG (reference sequence). Trimming stripped 0 bases from V and 6 bases from J, with 9 bases between. DNA of the CDR3: TGTGCCTGGAGTGTAGAGGGAGTTCAGCCCCAGCATTTT. Amino acids: CAWSVEGVQPQHF. Full variable domain (outside the CDR3, taken from reference TRBV30 and TRBJ1-5): SQTIHQWPATLVQPVGSPLSLECTVEGTSNPNLYWYRQAAGRGLQLLFYSVGIGQISSEVPQNLSASRPQDRQFILSSKKLLLSDSGFYLCAWSVEGVQPQHFGDGTRLSIL.

This clone was found a few times. The chain recombines TRBV7-2 with TRBJ1-5, with D hard to call. The CDR3 loop spans 14 amino acids. Per the germline V gene, CDR1 is SGHTA and CDR2 is FQGNSA. V was pared by 0 bases and J by 1 base, with 4 bases between. The CDR3 reads CASSLARSNQPQHF. The CDR3 bases are TGTGCCAGCAGCTTAGCGCGGAGCAATCAGCCCCAGCATTTT.

This clone appeared a few times. V and J are TRBV15 and TRBJ1-3; D uncertain. Germline loops: CDR1 LNHNV, CDR2 YYDKDF (reference sequence). The germline V and J ends were trimmed by 0 bases and 2 bases, with 8 bases remaining between them. CDR3 length equals 15 residues. CDR3 in DNA: TGTGCCACCAGCAGAGATCTCCCCCCTGGAAACACCATATATTTT. It codes for CATSRDLPPGNTIYF. Looking up the rest from reference TRBV15 and TRBJ1-3 gives the full variable domain: DAMVIQNPRYQVTQFGKPVTLSCSQTLNHNVMYWYQQKSSQAPKLLFHYYDKDFNNEADTPDNFQSRRPNTSFCFLDIRSPGLGDTAMYLCATSRDLPPGNTIYFGEGSWLTVV.

The rearrangement uses TRBV11-3 and TRBJ1-1; D is perhaps TRBD1 (5 bases). The CDR3 has 14 amino acids. CDR1 SGHNT and CDR2 YENEEA come from the germline V gene. V was trimmed by 5 bases and J by 1 base, leaving 11 bases between them. In DNA, the CDR3 is TGTGCCAGCAGCCCAGCCAGGGAGAACACTGAAGCTTTCTTT. It translates to CASSPARENTEAFF.

The chain has TRBV5-6 and TRBJ2-2, with 9 bases fitting TRBD1. Germline trimming cut 4 bases from V and 4 bases from J; bases unmatched to any gene: 2. The germline gives CDR1 SGHDT, CDR2 YYEEEE. This CDR3 has 14 residues. The CDR3 bases are TGTGCCAGCAGCCGGGACAGGGCCACCGGGGAGCTGTTTTTT. Amino acids: CASSRDRATGELFF. The whole variable domain, remainder taken from reference TRBV5-6 and TRBJ2-2, is DAGVTQSPTHLIKTRGQQVTLRCSPKSGHDTVSWYQQALGQGPQFIFQYYEEEERQRGNFPDRFSGHQFPNYSSELNVNALLLGDSALYLCASSRDRATGELFFGEGSRLTVL.

The chain joins TRBV19 to TRBJ2-3; TRBD2 agrees at 9 bases. After removal of 3 bases from V and 4 bases from J, the junction contained 5 bases not matched to a gene. This CDR3 contains 15 residues. CDR1 and CDR2 from the germline V gene are LNHDA and SQIVND (reference sequence). The DNA of the CDR3 is TGTGCCAGTAGTATTGGGGCGGGGGGGCCAGATACGCAGTATTTT. Translated, it gives CASSIGAGGPDTQYF.

A few counts support this clone. The gene calls are TRBV6-5 and TRBJ1-2; the match to TRBD1 covers 8 bases. Germline loops: CDR1 MNHEY, CDR2 SVGAGI. V lost 0 bases to trimming and J lost 5 bases; unmatched junction nucleotides: 5. The CDR3 totals 15 residues. DNA for the CDR3: TGTGCCAGCAGTTACTCGAGGGGACAGGAGTATGGCTACACCTTC. Translation: CASSYSRGQEYGYTF.

J is TRBJ1-3 and V is TRBV28; tentative D call: TRBD1 (5 bases). CDR3 size: 13 residues. Trimming removed 6 bases at V and 2 bases at J, with 8 bases between. Germline V gives CDR1 MDHEN, CDR2 SYDVKM. CDR3 bases: TGTGCCAGCAGCCTAGGGGCTGGAAACACCATATATTTT. The encoded protein is CASSLGAGNTIYF.

The chain combines TRBV7-9 with TRBJ2-3; 8 bases are a match to TRBD1. CDR1 and CDR2 (germline): SEHNR, FQNEAQ (reference sequence). The CDR3 sequence is 17 residues long. V shed 5 bases and J 5 bases; nucleotides not matched to a gene: 15. As DNA, the CDR3 is TGTGCCAGCAGCCAGGGAACGACAGGGGCTCAGAGAGATACGCAGTATTTT. Its translation: CASSQGTTGAQRDTQYF.

This clone was detected a few times. The chain joins TRBV5-8 to TRBJ1-2; D is unresolved. The CDR3 runs to 14 residues. V gave up 1 base and J gave up 4 bases, with 11 bases separating them. CDR1 is SGHTS and CDR2 is YDEGEE in the germline V gene. As DNA, the CDR3 is TGTGCCAGCAGCTTGACAGATACCGGCTATGGCTACACCTTC. Translated: CASSLTDTGYGYTF.

The chain has TRBV6-5 and TRBJ2-7; 7 nucleotides align to TRBD2. V lost 4 bases, J lost 3 bases, and 3 bases stayed unmatched. The CDR3 is made up of 13 amino acids. Germline V lookup: CDR1 MNHEY, CDR2 SVGAGI. The CDR3 is CASSSSGIYEQYF. The CDR3 DNA sequence: TGTGCCAGCAGTTCCAGCGGGATCTACGAGCAGTACTTC.

This clone has just a few counts. The CDR3 DNA is TGCGCCAGCAGCGAATTCCCCAGGGGAAAAGGGTCACCCCTCCACTTT. It translates to CASSEFPRGKGSPLHF. The chain has TRBV4-1 and TRBJ1-6, with D tentatively TRBD1 (6 bases). Germline values: CDR1 MGHRA, CDR2 YSYEKL. V was pared by 5 bases and J by 10 bases, with 21 bases between. The CDR3 spans 16 residues.

This clone has more than one count but fewer than ten. This sequence joins TRBV6-5 and TRBJ1-5, with 8 bases aligning to TRBD1. CDR3 length: 13 amino acids. Germline V gene data show CDR1 as MNHEY and CDR2 as SVGAGI. J gave up 6 bases and V 6 bases, and 4 bases lay outside the gene matches. The chain's CDR3 is CASSRQGSQPQHF. Written as DNA, the CDR3 is TGTGCCAGCAGCAGACAGGGGAGTCAGCCCCAGCATTTT.

V usage is TRBV9 and J usage is TRBJ2-5; D not certain. Trimming took 2 bases from V and 2 from J, leaving 7 bases between them. CDR1 SGDLS and CDR2 YYNGEE come from the germline V gene. The CDR3 has 13 amino acids. CDR3 sequence: CASSVSVQETQYF. The CDR3 nucleotides read TGTGCCAGCAGCGTCTCGGTTCAAGAGACCCAGTACTTC.

This clone was picked up a small number of times. The gene calls are TRBV5-1 and TRBJ1-1; 10 bases are shared with TRBD1. The CDR3 has 17 residues. Germline-derived CDR1 and CDR2 are SGHRS and YFSETQ. The V and J ends lost 4 bases and 3 bases, in that order; junction bases with no gene match: 12. The CDR3 nucleotides are TGCGCCAGCAGCGAACACCGGGACAGGGGCTACCACACTGAAGCTTTCTTT. Amino acid sequence: CASSEHRDRGYHTEAFF.

This clone was counted a few times. The gene calls are TRBV11-3 and TRBJ1-2; perhaps TRBD1 as D (5 bases). CDR1 SGHNT and CDR2 YENEEA come from the germline V gene. Deletions cut 4 bases from V and 4 bases from J, with 16 bases between. The CDR3 is 15 residues long. The CDR3: CASSSRVTALYGYTF. CDR3 DNA: TGTGCCAGCAGCTCCAGGGTGACGGCCCTCTATGGCTACACCTTC.

J is TRBJ1-1 and V is TRBV6-9; 11 nucleotides match TRBD1. Per the germline V gene, CDR1 is MNHGY and CDR2 is SVAAGI. Trimming removed 6 bases from V and 1 base from J; junction bases left unmatched: 10. This CDR3 contains 17 residues. The CDR3 sequence is CASSCGWTGGRNTEAFF. CDR3 nucleotides: TGTGCCAGCAGCTGCGGGTGGACAGGGGGCCGGAACACTGAAGCTTTCTTT.

The chain carries TRBV28 and TRBJ2-1; a weak D match, TRBD1 (5 bases). Germline CDR1 and CDR2: MDHEN and SYDVKM. Deletions cut 2 bases from V and 10 bases from J, with 12 bases between. The CDR3 extends over 13 amino acids. In DNA, the CDR3 is TGTGCCAGCAGTTTAATCACAGGAGAGGAGCAGTTCTTC. Amino acids: CASSLITGEEQFF.

This clone was picked up a small number of times. CDR3 in DNA: TGTGCCAGCAGTTTGCGGGGAGCGAACACCGGGGAGCTGTTTTTT. Translating gives CASSLRGANTGELFF. The chain links TRBV2 to TRBJ2-2, with D tentatively TRBD2 (6 bases). There are 15 residues in the CDR3. Germline V CDR1 and CDR2: SNHLY, FYNNEI. V lost 5 bases and J lost 0, with 10 bases in between.

The chain links TRBV10-3 to TRBJ2-7; 8 bases match TRBD2. J was trimmed by 3 bases and V by 2 bases; bases with no gene match: 3. The CDR3 has 14 residues. Germline CDR1 ENHRY, CDR2 SYGVKD. The CDR3 sequence: CAISERGGGYEQYF. CDR3 in DNA: TGTGCCATCAGTGAGCGGGGGGGAGGCTACGAGCAGTACTTC.

This clone has only a few counts. The genes are TRBV4-3 and TRBJ1-3; 9 bases match TRBD1. CDR3 length: 17 amino acids. J gave up 1 base and V 0 bases, and 4 bases lay outside the gene matches. CDR1 is LGHNA, CDR2 YSLEER, per germline. CDR3 in amino acids: CASSQDGTGTSGNTIYF. Here the CDR3 DNA reads TGCGCCAGCAGCCAAGATGGGACAGGGACATCTGGAAACACCATATATTTT.

The V call is TRBV4-1, the J call TRBJ2-1, with a possible D match to TRBD1 (6 bases). CDR3 length: 13 amino acids. Per germline, CDR1 MGHRA and CDR2 YSYEKL. V was pared by 2 bases and J by 7 bases, with 9 bases between. The CDR3 DNA reads TGCGCCAGCAGCCAAAGTACAGGGAATGAGCAGTTCTTC. This codes for CASSQSTGNEQFF.

The rearrangement joins TRBV5-4 to TRBJ1-1; no reliable D call. The CDR3 runs 14 residues. CDR1 and CDR2 (germline): SGHNT, YYREEE (reference sequence). Trimming pared 4 bases from V and 0 bases from J, leaving 10 bases between. The CDR3 loop reads CASSLEAVNTEAFF. In DNA form, the CDR3 reads TGTGCCAGCAGCCTAGAGGCTGTGAACACTGAAGCTTTCTTT.

CDR3: CAWSQGGSGNTIYF. The DNA for the CDR3 is TGTGCCTGGAGCCAAGGGGGCTCTGGAAACACCATATATTTT. The rearrangement joins TRBV30 to TRBJ1-3; weak D call: TRBD1 (6 bases). Trimming removed 3 bases from V and 0 bases from J, with 9 bases in between. CDR3 size: 14 residues. Looked up from germline, CDR1 is GTSNPN and CDR2 is SVGIG (reference sequence).

The genes are TRBV4-1 and TRBJ1-6; 7 bases are a match to TRBD1. The germline CDR1 and CDR2 sequences are MGHRA and YSYEKL. The V segment lost 1 base and the J segment 0 bases; nucleotides outside the gene matches: 9. This CDR3 has 19 residues. The CDR3 reads CASSQAQGTLSSYNSPLHF. The CDR3 DNA reads TGCGCCAGCAGCCAAGCACAGGGGACGCTAAGCTCCTATAATTCACCCCTCCACTTT.